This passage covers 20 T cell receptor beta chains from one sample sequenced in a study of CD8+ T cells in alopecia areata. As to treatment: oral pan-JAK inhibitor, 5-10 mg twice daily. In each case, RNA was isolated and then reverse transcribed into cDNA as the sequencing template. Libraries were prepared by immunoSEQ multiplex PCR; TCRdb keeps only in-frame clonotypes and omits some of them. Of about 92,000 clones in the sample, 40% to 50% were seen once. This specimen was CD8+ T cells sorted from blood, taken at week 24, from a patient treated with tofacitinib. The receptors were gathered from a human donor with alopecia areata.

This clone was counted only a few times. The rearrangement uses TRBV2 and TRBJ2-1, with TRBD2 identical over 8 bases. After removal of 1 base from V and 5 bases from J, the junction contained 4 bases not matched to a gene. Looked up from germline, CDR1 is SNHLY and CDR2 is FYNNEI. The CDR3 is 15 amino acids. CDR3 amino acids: CASSEGAGAHNEQFF. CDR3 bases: TGTGCCAGCAGTGAAGGAGCGGGAGCGCACAATGAGCAGTTCTTC.

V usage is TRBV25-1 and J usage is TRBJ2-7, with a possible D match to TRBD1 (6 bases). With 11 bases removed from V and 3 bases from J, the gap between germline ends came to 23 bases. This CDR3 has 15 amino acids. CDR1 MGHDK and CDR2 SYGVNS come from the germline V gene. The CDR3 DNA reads TGTGCCCGTTTGCTCCCCCGGGACAAATACTACGAGCAGTACTTC. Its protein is CARLLPRDKYYEQYF.

In nucleotides, the CDR3 is TGTGCCAGCAGCGAGACCTACGAGCAGTACTTC. It translates to CASSETYEQYF. This rearrangement joins TRBV7-9 to TRBJ2-7; D remains unclear. Between the trimmed V and J ends, which lost 5 bases and 2 bases, there was a span of 4 bases. In germline, CDR1 is SEHNR, CDR2 FQNEAQ (reference sequence). This CDR3 region has 11 residues.

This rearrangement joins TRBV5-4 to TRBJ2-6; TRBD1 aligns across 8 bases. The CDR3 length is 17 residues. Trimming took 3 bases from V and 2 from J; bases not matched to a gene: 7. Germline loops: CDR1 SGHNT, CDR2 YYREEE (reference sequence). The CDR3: CASSSERTGTGANVLTF. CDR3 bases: TGTGCCAGCAGCTCAGAACGGACAGGGACTGGGGCCAACGTCCTGACTTTC.

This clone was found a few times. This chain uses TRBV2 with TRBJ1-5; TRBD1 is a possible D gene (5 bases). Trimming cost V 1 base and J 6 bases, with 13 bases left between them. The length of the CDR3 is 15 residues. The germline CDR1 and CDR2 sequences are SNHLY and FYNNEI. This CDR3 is CASSEVGGPAQPQHF. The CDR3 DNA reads TGTGCCAGCAGTGAAGTTGGGGGTCCCGCTCAGCCCCAGCATTTT.

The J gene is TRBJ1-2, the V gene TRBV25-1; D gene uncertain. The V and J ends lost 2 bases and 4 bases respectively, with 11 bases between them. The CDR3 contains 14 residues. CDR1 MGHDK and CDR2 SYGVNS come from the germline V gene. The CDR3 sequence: CASSERGPAYGYTF. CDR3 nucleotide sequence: TGTGCCAGCAGTGAAAGAGGGCCTGCCTATGGCTACACCTTC.

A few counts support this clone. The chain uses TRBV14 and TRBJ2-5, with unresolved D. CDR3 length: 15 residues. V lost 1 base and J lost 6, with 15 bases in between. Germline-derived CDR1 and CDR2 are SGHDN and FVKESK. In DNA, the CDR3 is TGTGCCAGCAGCCAAGGTTCCTATGCACTAAAGACCCAGTACTTC. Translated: CASSQGSYALKTQYF.

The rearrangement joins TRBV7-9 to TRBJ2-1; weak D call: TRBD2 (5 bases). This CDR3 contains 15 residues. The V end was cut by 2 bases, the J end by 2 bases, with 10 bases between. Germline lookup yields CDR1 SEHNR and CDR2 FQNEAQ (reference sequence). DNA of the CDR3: TGTGCCAGCAGCTTAAACAGCGGACCCTACAATGAGCAGTTCTTC. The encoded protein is CASSLNSGPYNEQFF.

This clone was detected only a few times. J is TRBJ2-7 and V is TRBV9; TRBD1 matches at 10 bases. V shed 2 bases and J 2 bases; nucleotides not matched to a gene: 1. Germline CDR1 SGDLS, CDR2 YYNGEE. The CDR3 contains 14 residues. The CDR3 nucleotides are TGTGCCAGCAGCGTCGGACAGGGGGCCTACGAGCAGTACTTC. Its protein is CASSVGQGAYEQYF.

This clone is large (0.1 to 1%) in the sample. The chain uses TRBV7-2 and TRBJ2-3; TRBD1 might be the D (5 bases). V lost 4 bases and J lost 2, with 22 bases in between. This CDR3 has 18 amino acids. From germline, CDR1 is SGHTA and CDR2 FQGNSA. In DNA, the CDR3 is TGTGCCAGCAGCTACGCACCTTGGGCAGGGTTATCCACAGATACGCAGTATTTT. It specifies CASSYAPWAGLSTDTQYF.

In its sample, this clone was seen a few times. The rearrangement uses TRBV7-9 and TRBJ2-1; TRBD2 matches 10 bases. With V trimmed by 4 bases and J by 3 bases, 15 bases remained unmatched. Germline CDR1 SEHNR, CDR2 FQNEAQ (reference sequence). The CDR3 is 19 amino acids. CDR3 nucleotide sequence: TGTGCCAGCAGCTCGACGCGACCTCTAGCGGGAGACCACTACAATGAGCAGTTCTTC. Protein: CASSSTRPLAGDHYNEQFF.

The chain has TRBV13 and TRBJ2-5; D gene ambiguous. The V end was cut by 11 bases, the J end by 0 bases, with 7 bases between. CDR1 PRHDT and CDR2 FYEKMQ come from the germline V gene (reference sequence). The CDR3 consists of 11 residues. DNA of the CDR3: TGTGCCGGTTACAACCAAGAGACCCAGTACTTC. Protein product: CAGYNQETQYF.

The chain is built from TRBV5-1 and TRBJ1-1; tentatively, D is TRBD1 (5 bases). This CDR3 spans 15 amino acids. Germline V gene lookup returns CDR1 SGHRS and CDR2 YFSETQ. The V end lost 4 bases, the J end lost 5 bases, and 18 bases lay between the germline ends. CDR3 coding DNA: TGCGCCAGCAGCGGTAGTGGACAAGGGGTTACTGAAGCTTTCTTT. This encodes CASSGSGQGVTEAFF.

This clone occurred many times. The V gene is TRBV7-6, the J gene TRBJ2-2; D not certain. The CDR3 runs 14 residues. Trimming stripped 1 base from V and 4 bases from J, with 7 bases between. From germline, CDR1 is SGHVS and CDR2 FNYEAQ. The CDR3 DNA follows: TGTGCCAGCAGCTTAGGCGAAACCACCGGGGAGCTGTTTTTT. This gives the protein CASSLGETTGELFF.

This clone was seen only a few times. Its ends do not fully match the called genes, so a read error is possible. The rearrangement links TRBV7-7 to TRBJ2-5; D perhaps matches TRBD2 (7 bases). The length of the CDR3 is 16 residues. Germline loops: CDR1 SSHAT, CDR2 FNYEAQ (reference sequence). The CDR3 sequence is CASSQQGGGTGETQYF. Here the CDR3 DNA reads TGTGCTAGCAGCCAACAGGGCGGGGGCACCGGAGAGACCCAGTACTTC.

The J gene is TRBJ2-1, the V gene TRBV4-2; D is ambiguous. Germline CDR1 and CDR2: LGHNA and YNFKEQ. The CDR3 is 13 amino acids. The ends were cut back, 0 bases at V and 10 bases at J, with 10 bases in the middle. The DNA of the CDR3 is TGTGCCAGCAGCCAAGAACCACTACAGGAGCAGTTCTTC. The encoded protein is CASSQEPLQEQFF.

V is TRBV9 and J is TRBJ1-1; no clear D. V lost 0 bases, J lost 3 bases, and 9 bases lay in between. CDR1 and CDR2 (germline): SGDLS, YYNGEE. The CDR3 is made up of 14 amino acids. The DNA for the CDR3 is TGTGCCAGCAGCGTAGGCGGGTCGGACACTGAAGCTTTCTTT. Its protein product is CASSVGGSDTEAFF.

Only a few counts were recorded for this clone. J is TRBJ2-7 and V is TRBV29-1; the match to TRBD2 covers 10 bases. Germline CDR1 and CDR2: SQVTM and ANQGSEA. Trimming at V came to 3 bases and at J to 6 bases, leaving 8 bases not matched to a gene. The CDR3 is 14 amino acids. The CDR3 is CSVEGLAGVSEQYF. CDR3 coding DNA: TGCAGCGTTGAGGGTCTAGCGGGAGTGAGCGAGCAGTACTTC.

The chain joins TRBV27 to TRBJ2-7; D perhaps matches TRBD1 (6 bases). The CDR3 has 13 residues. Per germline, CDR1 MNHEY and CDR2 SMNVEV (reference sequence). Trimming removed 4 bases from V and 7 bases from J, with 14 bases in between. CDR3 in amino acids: CASSSHRVGEQYF. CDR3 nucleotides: TGTGCCAGCAGTTCCCACAGGGTGGGTGAGCAGTACTTC.

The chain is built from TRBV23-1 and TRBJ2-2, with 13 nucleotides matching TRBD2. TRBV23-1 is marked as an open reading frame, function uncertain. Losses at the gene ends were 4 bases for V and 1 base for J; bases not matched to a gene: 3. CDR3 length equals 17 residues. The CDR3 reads CASSLRTSGRNTGELFF. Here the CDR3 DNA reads TGCGCCAGCAGTCTCAGGACTAGCGGGAGGAACACCGGGGAGCTGTTTTTT.